This is a list of T cell receptor beta chains from one sample in a study of cytomegalovirus exposure and HLA in healthy donors. The repertoire was sequenced with immunoSEQ multiplex PCR; TCRdb's copy has only in-frame clones and lacks some. The sample shows more than 100,000 clones, about 80% of them seen only once. Sequenced sample: PBMCs. The receptors derive from a female donor in good health and CMV-seropositive. Both conserved end residues are part of each CDR3. A D gene is named only where the DNA matches it firmly. A row's size may be missing; if present it is once, few, many or a size class.

clone_size: -; v_call: TRBV27; j_call: TRBJ2-3; d_call: TRBD1; cdr3_aa: CASSSPRQGFGADTQYF; cdr3_nt: TGTGCCAGCAGCAGCCCCCGACAGGGATTTGGCGCAGATACGCAGTATTTT
clone_size: few; v_call: TRBV7-9; j_call: TRBJ2-5; d_call: -; cdr3_aa: CASSSLASDTQYF; cdr3_nt: TGTGCCAGCAGCTCCCTAGCGTCCGATACCCAGTACTTC
clone_size: once; v_call: TRBV5-1; j_call: TRBJ2-2; d_call: TRBD1; cdr3_aa: CASSLAGTEAGELFF; cdr3_nt: TGCGCCAGCAGCTTGGCCGGGACAGAGGCCGGGGAGCTGTTTTTT
clone_size: -; v_call: TRBV6-1; j_call: TRBJ1-6; d_call: -; cdr3_aa: CASSQGSDSPLHF; cdr3_nt: TGTGCCAGCAGCCAGGGGTCGGATTCACCCCTCCACTTT
clone_size: -; v_call: TRBV7-9; j_call: TRBJ2-7; d_call: TRBD2; cdr3_aa: CASAPSGGYEQYF; cdr3_nt: TGTGCCAGCGCTCCTTCGGGAGGTTACGAGCAGTACTTC
clone_size: -; v_call: TRBV29-1; j_call: TRBJ1-1; d_call: -; cdr3_aa: CSVGKNPVRGTEAFF; cdr3_nt: TGCAGCGTTGGCAAGAACCCAGTGCGGGGCACTGAAGCTTTCTTT
clone_size: -; v_call: TRBV5-4; j_call: TRBJ2-5; d_call: TRBD1; cdr3_aa: CAGLDRGGVETQYF; cdr3_nt: TGTGCCGGATTGGACAGGGGAGGTGTGGAGACCCAGTACTTC
clone_size: -; v_call: TRBV10-3; j_call: TRBJ2-7; d_call: TRBD2; cdr3_aa: CAISVAPLADPYEQYF; cdr3_nt: TGTGCCATCAGTGTCGCCCCACTAGCGGATCCTTACGAGCAGTACTTC
clone_size: -; v_call: TRBV7-9; j_call: TRBJ2-3; d_call: -; cdr3_aa: CASSPPTEGTQYF; cdr3_nt: TGTGCCAGCAGCCCCCCCACAGAGGGTACGCAGTATTTT
clone_size: -; v_call: TRBV10-2; j_call: TRBJ2-1; d_call: TRBD2; cdr3_aa: CAITPSGNEQFF; cdr3_nt: TGCGCCATTACTCCTAGCGGGAATGAGCAGTTCTTC
clone_size: -; v_call: TRBV7-9; j_call: TRBJ1-2; d_call: -; cdr3_aa: CASSLAAGDGYTF; cdr3_nt: TGTGCCAGCAGCTTAGCGGCAGGGGATGGCTACACCTTC
clone_size: -; v_call: TRBV19; j_call: TRBJ1-2; d_call: TRBD1; cdr3_aa: CASSKQGATRDYGYTF; cdr3_nt: TGTGCCAGTAGTAAACAGGGGGCTACAAGAGACTATGGCTACACCTTC
clone_size: -; v_call: TRBV6-5; j_call: TRBJ2-5; d_call: TRBD2; cdr3_aa: CASGQRGGRETQYF; cdr3_nt: TGTGCCAGCGGTCAGCGGGGGGGCCGAGAGACCCAGTACTTC
clone_size: -; v_call: TRBV28; j_call: TRBJ2-7; d_call: -; cdr3_aa: CASGGTVSYEQYF; cdr3_nt: TGTGCCAGCGGCGGGACCGTCTCCTACGAGCAGTACTTC
clone_size: -; v_call: TRBV6-6; j_call: TRBJ1-3; d_call: -; cdr3_aa: CASSWTSGNTIYF; cdr3_nt: TGTGCCAGCAGTTGGACTTCTGGAAACACCATATATTTT
clone_size: -; v_call: TRBV28; j_call: TRBJ2-3; d_call: TRBD2; cdr3_aa: CASSPHGGGSTDTQYF; cdr3_nt: TGTGCCAGCAGCCCCCACGGCGGGGGAAGCACAGATACGCAGTATTTT
clone_size: -; v_call: TRBV7-6; j_call: TRBJ1-3; d_call: TRBD1; cdr3_aa: CASSSGQGVSGNTIYF; cdr3_nt: TGTGCCAGCAGCTCAGGACAGGGAGTCTCTGGAAACACCATATATTTT
clone_size: few; v_call: TRBV6-1; j_call: TRBJ1-1; d_call: TRBD1; cdr3_aa: CASVRGTTEAFF; cdr3_nt: TGTGCCAGCGTCAGGGGGACGACTGAAGCTTTCTTT
clone_size: -; v_call: TRBV11-3; j_call: TRBJ2-1; d_call: -; cdr3_aa: CASSPGGSVSYNEQFF; cdr3_nt: TGTGCCAGCAGCCCCGGGGGATCGGTTTCCTACAATGAGCAGTTCTTC
clone_size: -; v_call: TRBV5-1; j_call: TRBJ2-7; d_call: TRBD1; cdr3_aa: CASSSTGGGYEQYF; cdr3_nt: TGCGCCAGCAGCTCGACAGGGGGAGGCTACGAGCAGTACTTC
clone_size: -; v_call: TRBV7-8; j_call: TRBJ1-2; d_call: -; cdr3_aa: CASSLAPSRGYTF; cdr3_nt: TGTGCCAGCAGCTTAGCTCCGAGCCGGGGCTACACCTTC
clone_size: -; v_call: TRBV5-4; j_call: TRBJ2-1; d_call: -; cdr3_aa: CASSLFLSRDSYNEQFF; cdr3_nt: TGTGCCAGCAGCTTGTTCTTGAGCAGGGACTCCTACAATGAGCAGTTCTTC
clone_size: -; v_call: TRBV29-1; j_call: TRBJ2-2; d_call: -; cdr3_aa: CSVEVGGTNTGELFF; cdr3_nt: TGCAGCGTTGAAGTGGGGGGAACGAACACCGGGGAGCTGTTTTTT
clone_size: -; v_call: TRBV10-1; j_call: TRBJ2-3; d_call: -; cdr3_aa: CASSEFAGGPDTQYF; cdr3_nt: TGCGCCAGCAGTGAGTTTGCAGGAGGGCCAGATACGCAGTATTTT
clone_size: -; v_call: TRBV5-1; j_call: TRBJ2-1; d_call: TRBD2; cdr3_aa: CASSSLAGAYNEQFF; cdr3_nt: TGCGCCAGCAGCTCACTAGCGGGGGCATACAATGAGCAGTTCTTC
clone_size: -; v_call: TRBV30; j_call: TRBJ2-5; d_call: -; cdr3_aa: CAWSRGQETQYF; cdr3_nt: TGTGCCTGGAGTCGGGGACAAGAGACCCAGTACTTC
clone_size: -; v_call: TRBV6-4; j_call: TRBJ2-1; d_call: TRBD1; cdr3_aa: CASSDSPGTGVLEQFF; cdr3_nt: TGTGCCAGCAGTGACTCTCCCGGGACAGGGGTTCTAGAGCAGTTCTTC